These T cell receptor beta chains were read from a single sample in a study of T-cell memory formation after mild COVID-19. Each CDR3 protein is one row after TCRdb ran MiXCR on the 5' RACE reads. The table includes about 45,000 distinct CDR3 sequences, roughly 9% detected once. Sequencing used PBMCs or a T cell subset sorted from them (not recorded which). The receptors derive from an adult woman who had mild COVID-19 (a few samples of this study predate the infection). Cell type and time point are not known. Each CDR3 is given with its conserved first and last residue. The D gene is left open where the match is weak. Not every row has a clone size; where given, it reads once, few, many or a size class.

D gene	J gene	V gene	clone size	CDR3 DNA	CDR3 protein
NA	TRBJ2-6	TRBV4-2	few	TGTGCCAGCAGCCAAGATTGGGCTGCGGGGGCCAACGTCCTGACTTTC	CASSQDWAAGANVLTF
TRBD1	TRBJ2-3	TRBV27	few	TGTGCCAGCAGTCGCAGGGGGCATGGCACAGATACGCAGTATTTT	CASSRRGHGTDTQYF
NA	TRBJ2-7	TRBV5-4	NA	TGTGCCAGCAGTCGGCGGCTAGAGGCCCCCTACGAGCAGTACTTC	CASSRRLEAPYEQYF
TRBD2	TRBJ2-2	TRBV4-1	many	TGCGCCAGCAGCTACGGGGGGGCAATCGGGGAGCTGTTTTTT	CASSYGGAIGELFF
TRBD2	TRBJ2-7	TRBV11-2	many	TGTGCCAGCAGCTTACAACGGATAGCGGGAGCCTACGAGCAGTACTTC	CASSLQRIAGAYEQYF
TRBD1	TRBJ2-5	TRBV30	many	TGTGCCTGGAGCGTGGGACAGCTCGACCAAGAGACCCAGTACTTC	CAWSVGQLDQETQYF
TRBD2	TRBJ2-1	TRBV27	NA	TGTGCCAGCAGTCCAGGGACTAAGGCTATCTGGGATGAGCAGTTCTTC	CASSPGTKAIWDEQFF
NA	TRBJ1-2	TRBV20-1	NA	TGCAGTGCTAGAGGACCGGGGTCCGGCTACACCTTC	CSARGPGSGYTF
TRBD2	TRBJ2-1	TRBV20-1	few	TGCAGTGCTAGAGATCTCAGAATAGCGGGATTCTCCTACAATGAGCAGTTCTTC	CSARDLRIAGFSYNEQFF
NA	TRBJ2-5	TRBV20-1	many	TGCAGTGCTAGCCTAGCTGGGCTAGAGACCCAGTACTTC	CSASLAGLETQYF
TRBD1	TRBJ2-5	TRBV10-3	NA	TGTGCCATCAGTGAGCCTGACAGGGCGTGGGAGACCCAGTACTTC	CAISEPDRAWETQYF
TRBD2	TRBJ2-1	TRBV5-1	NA	TGCGCCAGCAGCCCCTCCCCACTAGCGGGGGGGCGTAATGAGCAGTTCTTC	CASSPSPLAGGRNEQFF
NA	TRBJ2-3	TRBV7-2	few	TGTGCCAGCAGCTTAAATTTTGGATCCGGCACAGATACGCAGTATTTT	CASSLNFGSGTDTQYF
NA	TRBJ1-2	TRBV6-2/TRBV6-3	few	TGTGCCAGCAGTTATCCCCGGGAAAACTATGGCTACACCTTC	CASSYPRENYGYTF
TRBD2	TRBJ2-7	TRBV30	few	TGTGCCTGGAGTCGGGCTAGCGGGGACGAGCAGTACTTC	CAWSRASGDEQYF
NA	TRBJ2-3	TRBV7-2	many	TGTGCCAGCAGCTTAGCGCTAAGGGGGGGCCGCACAGATACGCAGTATTTT	CASSLALRGGRTDTQYF
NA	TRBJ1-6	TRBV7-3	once	TGTGCCAGCAGCCCCGGCCCAAGGGGGTATTCACCCCTCCACTTT	CASSPGPRGYSPLHF
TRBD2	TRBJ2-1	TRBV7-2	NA	TGTGCCAGCAGCTCGAGCCTAGCGGCTTACAATGAGCAGTTCTTC	CASSSSLAAYNEQFF
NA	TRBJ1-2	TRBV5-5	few	TGTGCCAGCAGCTTGGAGGGTGACTATGGCTACACCTTC	CASSLEGDYGYTF
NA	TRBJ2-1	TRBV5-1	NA	TGCGCCAGCAGCCTACAGGGTAGGAATGAGCAGTTCTTC	CASSLQGRNEQFF
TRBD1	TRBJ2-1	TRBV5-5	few	TGTGCCAGCAGCTTGGCAGGGGACAGCTCCTACAATGAGCAGTTCTTC	CASSLAGDSSYNEQFF
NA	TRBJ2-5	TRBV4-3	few	TGCGCCAGCAGCCAAGAGAGACTAATAATGGGAAAGACCCAGTACTTC	CASSQERLIMGKTQYF